The next 30 T cell receptor beta chains were all read from a single sample in a study of blood T cell repertoires in COVID-19. The protocol was immunoSEQ multiplex PCR, while the TCRdb copy is restricted to in-frame clones and leaves out a portion. The sample lists roughly 150,000 clones, around 84% occurring once. Sequenced: PBMCs or T cells enriched from blood (not recorded which). Receptors originate from a man in his forties or fifties who had recovered from COVID-19.

This clone showed up just once. The chain links TRBV4-1 to TRBJ2-5; D not certain. V shed 4 bases and J shed 1 base, with 10 bases lying between them. Germline CDR1 and CDR2: MGHRA and YSYEKL. The CDR3 covers 14 residues. The CDR3 protein is CASSRNPSQETQYF. The CDR3 region has the DNA TGCGCCAGCAGCCGAAACCCGAGCCAAGAGACCCAGTACTTC.

In its sample, this clone is medium-sized. The chain recombines TRBV7-9 with TRBJ2-7, with TRBD1 identical over 8 bases. The CDR3 covers 12 residues. Trimming removed 5 bases from V and 5 bases from J; junction bases left unmatched: 2. Per the germline V gene, CDR1 is SEHNR and CDR2 is FQNEAQ (reference sequence). The CDR3 here is CASSRTGNEQYF. Written as DNA, the CDR3 is TGTGCCAGCAGCCGGACAGGGAACGAGCAGTACTTC.

The chain employs TRBV28 and TRBJ2-3; 8 bases are a match to TRBD1. Germline CDR1 reads MDHEN; CDR2 reads SYDVKM. The V and J ends lost 5 bases and 0 bases, in that order; junction bases with no gene match: 4. The CDR3 covers 15 residues. CDR3 sequence reads: CASSTTGASTDTQYF. CDR3 nucleotide sequence: TGTGCCAGCAGTACGACAGGGGCCAGCACAGATACGCAGTATTTT.

The chain joins TRBV7-2 to TRBJ1-5; D is possibly TRBD1 (5 bases). V lost 2 bases to trimming and J lost 9 bases, with 14 bases between them. The CDR3 runs 14 residues. Germline V gene data show CDR1 as SGHTA and CDR2 as FQGNSA. DNA of the CDR3: TGTGCCAGCAGCTTATACCATCGGACACCGCCCCAGCATTTT. Its translation: CASSLYHRTPPQHF. Based on the CDR3 plus reference TRBV7-2 and TRBJ1-5, the full variable domain is GAGVSQSPSNKVTEKGKDVELRCDPISGHTALYWYRQSLGQGLEFLIYFQGNSAPDKSGLPSDRFSAERTGGSVSTLTIQRTQQEDSAVYLCASSLYHRTPPQHFGDGTRLSIL.

The count of this clone is one. The chain employs TRBV2 and TRBJ1-6; 7 nucleotides agree with TRBD1. The CDR3 length is 13 residues. Germline trimming cut 5 bases from V and 14 bases from J; bases unmatched to any gene: 9. CDR1 is SNHLY, CDR2 FYNNEI, per germline. This chain's CDR3 is CASSPTGVGTLHF. For the CDR3, the DNA is TGTGCCAGCAGTCCAACAGGGGTTGGGACCCTCCACTTT.

The J gene is TRBJ1-1, the V gene TRBV7-3; D uncertain. Germline CDR1 SGHTA, CDR2 FQGTGA. Trimming shortened V by 2 bases and J by 1 base, and 11 bases separated the two germline ends. The CDR3 covers 15 residues. CDR3 sequence reads: CASSLLGMGNTEAFF. Written as DNA, the CDR3 is TGTGCCAGCAGCTTATTGGGCATGGGGAACACTGAAGCTTTCTTT. Drawing the rest from reference TRBV7-3 and TRBJ1-1, the complete variable domain is GAGVSQTPSNKVTEKGKYVELRCDPISGHTALYWYRQSLGQGPEFLIYFQGTGAADDSGLPNDRFFAVRPEGSVSTLKIQRTERGDSAVYLCASSLLGMGNTEAFFGQGTRLTVV.

This clone was seen a few times. This chain uses TRBV5-4 with TRBJ1-1; 8 nucleotides line up with TRBD1. CDR1 and CDR2 (germline): SGHNT, YYREEE (reference sequence). The CDR3 is 15 amino acids. V gave up 4 bases and J gave up 1 base; unmatched junction bases: 6. This CDR3 reads CASSTAGTGNTEAFF. CDR3 sequence (DNA): TGTGCCAGCAGCACAGCCGGGACAGGGAACACTGAAGCTTTCTTT.

The rearrangement uses TRBV9 and TRBJ2-1; TRBD2 matches at 10 bases. V shed 4 bases and J 7 bases; nucleotides not matched to a gene: 8. Germline V gene data show CDR1 as SGDLS and CDR2 as YYNGEE. This CDR3 is built from 15 residues. The CDR3 DNA sequence: TGTGCCAGCAGCCCGCGGACTAGCGGAGGGAATGAGCAGTTCTTC. This gives the protein CASSPRTSGGNEQFF.

V gene TRBV4-1 combines with J gene TRBJ2-1, with 14 bases lining up with TRBD2. V gave up 1 base and J gave up 10 bases; unmatched junction bases: 3. The germline V gene encodes CDR1 MGHRA and CDR2 YSYEKL. The CDR3 consists of 15 residues. CDR3 DNA sequence: TGCGCCAGCAGCCAAGGGACTAGCGGGGGGTGGGAGCAGTTCTTC. It specifies CASSQGTSGGWEQFF.

The rearrangement uses TRBV30 and TRBJ1-1; the D gene is possibly TRBD1 (6 bases). The CDR3 runs 16 residues. Germline V lookup: CDR1 GTSNPN, CDR2 SVGIG (reference sequence). Trimming took off 2 bases at V and 1 base at J, with 17 bases between the two ends. This chain's CDR3 is CAWSTGRRRRNTEAFF. The CDR3 nucleotides read TGTGCCTGGAGTACAGGGAGAAGGAGAAGGAACACTGAAGCTTTCTTT.

V is TRBV5-1 and J is TRBJ1-5; TRBD1 matches at 8 bases. Trimming cost V 4 bases and J 4 bases; bases outside gene matches: 7. CDR3 length: 15 amino acids. The germline CDR1 and CDR2 sequences are SGHRS and YFSETQ. The CDR3 spells CASSRQGTENQPQHF. The CDR3, as DNA: TGCGCCAGCAGCCGACAGGGGACTGAGAATCAGCCCCAGCATTTT.

This rearrangement joins TRBV7-9 to TRBJ2-6, with TRBD1 identical over 7 bases. CDR1 is SEHNR, CDR2 FQNEAQ, per germline (reference sequence). The CDR3 has 18 amino acids. With 4 bases clipped from V and 0 bases from J, the junction kept 9 bases outside the gene matches. The CDR3 reads CASSSRTGENSGANVLTF. CDR3 nucleotide sequence: TGTGCCAGCAGCTCCCGGACAGGAGAGAACTCTGGGGCCAACGTCCTGACTTTC.

The chain employs TRBV12-3 or TRBV12-4 and TRBJ2-5; D gene unclear. V shed 6 bases and J shed 5 bases, with 7 bases lying between them. The CDR3 extends over 11 amino acids. CDR3 loop: CASSLRETQYF. For the CDR3, the DNA is TGTGCCAGCAGCCTCCGTGAGACCCAGTACTTC.

V and J are TRBV7-3 and TRBJ2-7, with D unclear. V was cut by 5 bases and J by 3 bases, with 11 bases left in between. This CDR3 contains 13 residues. Germline V lookup: CDR1 SGHTA, CDR2 FQGTGA. CDR3 amino acids: CASSRNPGYEQYV. CDR3 in DNA: TGTGCCAGCAGCCGAAACCCCGGCTACGAGCAGTACGTC.

This clone was counted between two and nine times. The chain recombines TRBV27 with TRBJ1-5, with D possibly being TRBD1 (5 bases). Germline CDR1 MNHEY, CDR2 SMNVEV (reference sequence). The CDR3 extends over 15 amino acids. V was pared by 6 bases and J by 0 bases, with 12 bases between. CDR3 bases: TGTGCCAGCAGAACGGACATCTTTAGCAATCAGCCCCAGCATTTT. This encodes CASRTDIFSNQPQHF.

The chain is built from TRBV4-1 and TRBJ2-5; D gene ambiguous. The germline V gene encodes CDR1 MGHRA and CDR2 YSYEKL. V lost 4 bases and J lost 1, with 10 bases in between. The CDR3 runs 14 residues. The CDR3 DNA reads as TGCGCCAGCAGCCCCCCGGAGCCCCAAGAGACCCAGTACTTC. It specifies CASSPPEPQETQYF.

There are many counts of this clone. The V and J genes are TRBV6-4 and TRBJ2-3, with 10 bases matching TRBD2. CDR1 is MRHNA, CDR2 SNTAGT, per germline. The CDR3 consists of 15 residues. Unmatched junction bases numbered 0, after V lost 2 bases and J lost 1 base. The CDR3 protein is CASSDTSGGTDTQYF. The DNA of the CDR3 is TGTGCCAGCAGTGACACTAGCGGGGGCACAGATACGCAGTATTTT.

The V call is TRBV5-8, the J call TRBJ2-1, with D unresolved. Germline CDR1 reads SGHTS; CDR2 reads YDEGEE. Trimming cost V 4 bases and J 5 bases, with 10 bases left between them. CDR3 length: 13 residues. CDR3 DNA: TGTGCCAGCAGCCACCAGGTAGACAATGAGCAGTTCTTC. It specifies CASSHQVDNEQFF.

The genes are TRBV7-9 and TRBJ2-3; maybe TRBD1 (6 bases). This CDR3 spans 14 amino acids. V was cut by 5 bases and J by 2 bases, with 11 bases left in between. Germline loops: CDR1 SEHNR, CDR2 FQNEAQ (reference sequence). This CDR3 is CASSPGQPTDTQYF. The CDR3 DNA is TGTGCCAGCAGCCCGGGACAACCCACAGATACGCAGTATTTT.

The J gene is TRBJ2-7, the V gene TRBV19; D ambiguous. The CDR3 is 14 amino acids. Trimming removed 3 bases at V and 2 bases at J, with 11 bases between. Germline CDR1 and CDR2: LNHDA and SQIVND (reference sequence). CDR3 sequence reads: CASSIWHEAYEQYF. CDR3 coding DNA: TGTGCCAGTAGTATCTGGCACGAAGCCTACGAGCAGTACTTC. Full variable domain (outside the CDR3, taken from reference TRBV19 and TRBJ2-7): DGGITQSPKYLFRKEGQNVTLSCEQNLNHDAMYWYRQDPGQGLRLIYYSQIVNDFQKGDIAEGYSVSREKKESFPLTVTSAQKNPTAFYLCASSIWHEAYEQYFGPGTRLTVT.

This sequence joins TRBV3-1 (or the pseudogene TRBV3-2) and TRBJ1-2, with 8 positions matching TRBD1. The CDR3 is 14 residues long. V shed 2 bases, J shed 4 bases, and the junction held 3 bases outside the gene matches. Germline assignment: CDR1 LGHDT and CDR2 YNNKEL (reference sequence). This CDR3 reads CASSQIGTGYGYTF. CDR3 in DNA: TGTGCCAGCAGCCAAATTGGGACAGGCTATGGCTACACCTTC.

The rearrangement joins TRBV10-3 to TRBJ2-5; TRBD1 might be the D (5 bases). The CDR3 runs 17 residues. Germline V gives CDR1 ENHRY, CDR2 SYGVKD. Trimming removed 3 bases at V and 2 bases at J, with 19 bases between. CDR3 coding DNA: TGTGCCATCAGTGACTCCCCCTTTTCAGGGCAGCAAGAGACCCAGTACTTC. Encoded protein: CAISDSPFSGQQETQYF.

In its sample, this clone was seen a few times. DNA for the CDR3: TGTGCCAGCAGTAGCGGGGGGAACTCCTACGAGCAGTACTTC. Encoded protein: CASSSGGNSYEQYF. The V gene is TRBV3-1 (or the pseudogene TRBV3-2), the J gene TRBJ2-7; TRBD2 matches 10 bases. V was clipped by 6 bases and J by 0 bases; unmatched bases: 2. Germline V gene sequence: CDR1 LGHDT, CDR2 YNNKEL (reference sequence). This CDR3 is 14 amino acids long.

The chain has TRBV7-2 and TRBJ1-5; TRBD1 is a possible D gene (5 bases). The CDR3 contains 17 residues. Germline V lookup: CDR1 SGHTA, CDR2 FQGNSA. Trimming took off 1 base at V and 7 bases at J, with 20 bases between the two ends. CDR3 coding DNA: TGTGCCAGCAGCTTAGGAGGAGCGGGGCAGGGTCGCCAGCCCCAGCATTTT. Amino acids: CASSLGGAGQGRQPQHF.

The chain uses TRBV7-3 and TRBJ1-1; TRBD1 is a possible D gene (5 bases). Germline V gives CDR1 SGHTA, CDR2 FQGTGA. The CDR3 is 13 residues long. V dropped 4 bases and J dropped 6 bases, with 12 bases sitting between them. CDR3 coding DNA: TGTGCCAGCAGCTCCTGGGGGGGATCTGAAGCTTTCTTT. Translation: CASSSWGGSEAFF.

The J gene is TRBJ2-7, the V gene TRBV2; possibly TRBD1 for D (6 bases). V lost 2 bases and J lost 5, with 10 bases in between. Germline V gene data show CDR1 as SNHLY and CDR2 as FYNNEI. This CDR3 spans 13 amino acids. The chain's CDR3 is CASSERGYDEQYV. The DNA for the CDR3 is TGTGCCAGCAGTGAAAGGGGGTACGACGAGCAGTACGTC.

V and J are TRBV5-1 and TRBJ1-2, with D maybe TRBD1 (6 bases). Germline V lookup: CDR1 SGHRS, CDR2 YFSETQ. Deletions cut 1 base from V and 3 bases from J, with 7 bases between. This CDR3 has 13 amino acids. The CDR3 sequence is CASSLNRDYGYTF. As DNA, the CDR3 is TGCGCCAGCAGCTTGAACAGGGACTATGGCTACACCTTC.

This chain uses TRBV5-1 with TRBJ2-5; tentatively, D is TRBD2 (6 bases). V dropped 0 bases and J dropped 5 bases, with 8 bases sitting between them. This CDR3 is 13 amino acids long. The germline V gene encodes CDR1 SGHRS and CDR2 YFSETQ. CDR3 nucleotides: TGCGCCAGCAGCTTGGGCGGGGTTGAGACCCAGTACTTC. Translated: CASSLGGVETQYF. Variable domain in full (rest from reference TRBV5-1 and TRBJ2-5): KAGVTQTPRYLIKTRGQQVTLSCSPISGHRSVSWYQQTPGQGLQFLFEYFSETQRNKGNFPGRFSGRQFSNSRSEMNVSTLELGDSALYLCASSLGGVETQYFGPGTRLLVL.

The V gene is TRBV5-4, the J gene TRBJ1-3; D might be TRBD1 (6 bases). From germline, CDR1 is SGHNT and CDR2 YYREEE (reference sequence). Deletions cut 3 bases from V and 0 bases from J, with 7 bases between. The CDR3 loop spans 14 amino acids. The CDR3 spells CASSSQGSGNTIYF. Here the CDR3 DNA reads TGTGCCAGCAGCTCACAGGGCTCTGGAAACACCATATATTTT.

The chain employs TRBV21-1 and TRBJ1-5. TRBV21-1 is a known pseudogene. The CDR3 has 20 amino acids. CDR3 DNA sequence: TGTGCCAGCAGCGCCCACACGGGGAGAAGAGGAGATTATAGCAATCAGCCCCAGCATTTT. Amino acids: CASSAHTGRRGDYSNQPQHF.